Included here is one T cell receptor (beta chain) sequence, with context. The antigen remains undetermined. The repertoire was sequenced with immunoSEQ multiplex PCR; TCRdb's copy has only in-frame clones and lacks some. The repertoire holds tens of thousands of clones, with about nine tenths as singletons. Germline CDR1 and CDR2: LNHDA and SQIVND (reference sequence). With 3 bases removed from V and 8 bases from J, the gap between germline ends came to 10 bases. This CDR3 contains 12 residues. The sample originates from a study of T cell clones after liver transplantation. About the study: Three of eight recipients were HCV-positive; others had non-autoimmune, non-viral indications. Samples came pre-transplant, pre-randomization before withdrawal, and post-randomization after withdrawal ended.

The study, taken as a whole, reports: Donor-reactive sequences fell more than third party-reactive ones, suggesting partial deletion.

V gene TRBV19 combines with J gene TRBJ1-1; D gene unclear. The sample in question was CD8+ T cells from blood, obtained 12 months after liver transplant. This sequence originates from a human patient who received a liver transplant. The graft donor may have given rise to some T cells. The CDR3 reads CASSIGENEAFF. CDR3 DNA: TGTGCCAGTAGTATTGGGGAAAACGAAGCTTTCTTT.